What follows is one TCR beta chain and its context. Its antigen is as yet unknown. CDR3 length equals 17 residues. V dropped 0 bases and J dropped 4; count of bases not matched to a gene: 9. Per the germline V gene, CDR1 is GTSNPN and CDR2 is SVGIG (reference sequence). This entry comes from a study of cytomegalovirus exposure and HLA in healthy donors. Points from the study as a whole: Some V segments, including TRBV6-2 and TRBV6-3, were excluded as indistinguishable. As a later analysis showed, a missense DCLRE1C variant was linked to trimming of TCR beta V- and J-genes.

Vbeta (60) and Jbeta (13) primers were used in the PCR. Using immunoSEQ multiplex PCR, the repertoire was profiled, and TCRdb retains in-frame clones only, with some absent. The table lists roughly 150,000 clones, about three quarters of them singletons. The sample consisted of PBMCs. The V and J genes are TRBV30 and TRBJ1-1; 12 bases match TRBD1. The TCR comes from a male donor in good health and CMV-seronegative. The CDR3 here is CAWSVRDRGRFGTEAFF. In nucleotides, the CDR3 is TGTGCCTGGAGTGTCCGGGACAGGGGGCGATTTGGCACTGAAGCTTTCTTT.